This T cell receptor (beta chain) was identified in a study of blood T cells in healthy people across ages. A second PCR of 7 to 11 cycles used a sample-barcoded 5' primer and a J-beta primer mix. TCRdb re-derived calls from the 5' RACE reads in MiXCR, one entry per CDR3 protein. This sample yields 800,000 or so distinct CDR3 sequences, of which 20% to 25% are seen a single time; 3.7% belongs to the top ten. Germline CDR1 reads LGHNA; CDR2 reads YSLEER. This CDR3 spans 18 amino acids. V lost 0 bases and J 4 bases, leaving 16 bases between the germline ends. These data are also associated with another study on T cells of mothers and their children. This second study says: No clones detected were persistent microchimeric T cell clones.

This clonotype was obtained from a boy aged 5-17 years in good health. The chain is built from TRBV4-3 and TRBJ2-6; D is possibly TRBD1 (5 bases). The source material was blood. CDR3 sequence reads: CASSQDWGAEAGANVLTF. DNA of the CDR3: TGCGCCAGCAGCCAAGATTGGGGCGCCGAGGCGGGGGCCAACGTCCTGACTTTC.